This T cell receptor beta chain derives from a study of blood T cell repertoires in COVID-19. Across the whole study: In each case, the material was cDNA or gDNA derived from T cells, B-cell-depleted T cells, or PBMCs.

Trimming stripped 5 bases from V and 4 bases from J, with 17 bases between. The CDR3 is 15 residues long. Per germline, CDR1 SGHAT and CDR2 FQNNGV. Original data processing: Estimates of nucleated cell counts were drawn from the amplification of reference gene primers. This table comes from immunoSEQ multiplex PCR, and its TCRdb copy is limited to in-frame clones, with some not included. For V, J and clone size, that table is used; D and trimming come from the DNA. The sample consists of around 200,000 clones, more than 70% of them appearing once. The rearrangement uses TRBV11-2 and TRBJ1-1; perhaps TRBD1 as D (5 bases). This clonotype was sampled from a man between 35 and 55 years old with active or convalescent COVID-19. What was sequenced was peripheral blood. The CDR3 reads CASSPREGRATEAFF. In DNA form, the CDR3 reads TGTGCCAGCAGCCCACGGGAGGGGAGGGCCACTGAAGCTTTCTTT.